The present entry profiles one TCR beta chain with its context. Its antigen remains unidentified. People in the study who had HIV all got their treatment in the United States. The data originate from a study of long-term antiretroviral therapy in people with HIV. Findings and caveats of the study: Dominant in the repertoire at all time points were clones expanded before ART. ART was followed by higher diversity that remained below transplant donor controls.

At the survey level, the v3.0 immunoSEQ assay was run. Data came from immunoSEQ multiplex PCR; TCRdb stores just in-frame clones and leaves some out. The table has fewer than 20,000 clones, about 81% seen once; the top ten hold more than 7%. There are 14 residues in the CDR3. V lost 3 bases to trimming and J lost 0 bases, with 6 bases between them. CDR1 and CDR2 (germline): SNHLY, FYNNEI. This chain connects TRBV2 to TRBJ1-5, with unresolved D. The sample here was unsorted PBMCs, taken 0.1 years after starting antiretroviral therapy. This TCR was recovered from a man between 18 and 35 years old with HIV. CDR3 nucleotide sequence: TGTGCCAGCAGTGACGGCCATAGCAATCAGCCCCAGCATTTT. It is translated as CASSDGHSNQPQHF.